The rows below give T cell receptor beta chains drawn from one sample of a study of shared clonotypes between healthy human individuals. Clones were read by immunoSEQ multiplex PCR, and TCRdb kept only the in-frame ones, dropping some. The sample shows 1,500,000 or so clones, around 95% of them seen only once. Sample: naive CD4+ T cells sorted from blood. These TCRs come from a man aged 30 to 45 in good health. Both conserved end residues are part of each CDR3. The order of the fields is D gene, clone size, V gene, J gene, CDR3 DNA, CDR3 protein. The D gene is left open where the match is weak. For some rows the clone size is stated as once, few or many, or as a class when expanded; others skip it.

TRBD2	once	TRBV4-3	TRBJ2-7	TGCGCCAGCAGCCAATCGGGGGGTTCTTCTTACGAGCAGTACTTC	CASSQSGGSSYEQYF
TRBD2	.	TRBV28	TRBJ2-7	TGTGCCAGCAGTCCCTCGTTGCGAGCGGGAGAGCACGAGCAGTACTTC	CASSPSLRAGEHEQYF
.	once	TRBV15	TRBJ1-4	TGTGCCACCAGCGACCAGGGAGGCGATGAAAAACTGTTTTTT	CATSDQGGDEKLFF
.	.	TRBV29-1	TRBJ2-7	TGCAGCGTTGCACAGGGTTACGAGCAGTACTTC	CSVAQGYEQYF
.	.	TRBV7-9	TRBJ1-5	TGTGCCAGCAGCTTCGACGGCCTTATGGGCAATCAGCCCCAGCATTTT	CASSFDGLMGNQPQHF
TRBD2	.	TRBV6-5	TRBJ2-3	TGTGCCAGCAGTTACCAGCTAGCGGAAGACACAGATACGCAGTATTTT	CASSYQLAEDTDTQYF
.	once	TRBV28	TRBJ2-7	TGTGCCAGCAGTTTAATTCCCGACGAGCAGTACTTC	CASSLIPDEQYF
.	.	TRBV5-1	TRBJ1-4	TGCGCCAGCAGCCAACGCACGGGGGCAAATGAAAAACTGTTTTTT	CASSQRTGANEKLFF
.	.	TRBV5-5	TRBJ2-4	TGTGCCAGCAGCTTGGAGGGACCCTCCATCGGAAACATTCAGTACTTC	CASSLEGPSIGNIQYF
.	.	TRBV20-1	TRBJ2-7	TGCAGTGCTAGGCTAACTTACGAGCAGTACTTC	CSARLTYEQYF
TRBD2	.	TRBV4-3	TRBJ2-1	TGCGCCAGCAGCCCCCGGGTCGGGAGGGCCTTAGGTGAGCAGTTCTTC	CASSPRVGRALGEQFF
.	.	TRBV19	TRBJ1-2	TGTGCCAGTAGTATCGGGGGACTCGGCTACACCTTC	CASSIGGLGYTF
TRBD1	.	TRBV28	TRBJ2-5	TGTGCCAGCAGTCGGGGACAGGGGAGACAAGAGACCCAGTACTTC	CASSRGQGRQETQYF
.	.	TRBV7-3	TRBJ1-2	TGTGCCAGCAGCCCCGGGACTTCAGGCGGCTACACCTTC	CASSPGTSGGYTF
.	.	TRBV11-2	TRBJ1-1	TGTGCCAGCAGCTTGACAAATCTGAACACTGAAGCTTTCTTT	CASSLTNLNTEAFF
.	once	TRBV10-1	TRBJ2-3	TGCGCCAGCAGTGAGTCTGGGGGCTACACAGATACGCAGTATTTT	CASSESGGYTDTQYF
.	once	TRBV7-8	TRBJ2-7	TGTGCCAGCAGCCCCAGAGGCGGGTACGAGCAGTACTTC	CASSPRGGYEQYF
.	.	TRBV11-2	TRBJ2-1	TGTGCCAGCAGCTTATACGACGGCGGCCGGAATGAGCAGTTCTTC	CASSLYDGGRNEQFF
.	.	TRBV27	TRBJ2-5	TGTGCCAGCAGTTTATGGGCGGGACGTGGGGAGACCCAGTACTTC	CASSLWAGRGETQYF
.	.	TRBV28	TRBJ1-2	TGTGCCAGCGGACAGTACTATGGCTACACCTTC	CASGQYYGYTF
.	.	TRBV5-1	TRBJ1-3	TGCGCCAGCAGCTTCCTACTCCGGGACTCTGGAAACACCATATATTTT	CASSFLLRDSGNTIYF
.	.	TRBV25-1	TRBJ1-1	TGTGCCAGCAGTGAATATGGAGGAATTGGGGTAGAAGCTTTCTTT	CASSEYGGIGVEAFF
.	.	TRBV5-4	TRBJ2-1	TGTGCCAGCGGGACTCAGGGCGACTCCTACAATGAGCAGTTCTTC	CASGTQGDSYNEQFF
.	.	TRBV9	TRBJ2-7	TGTGCCAGCAGCGTAGGGTCGAGCTCCTACGAGCAGTACTTC	CASSVGSSSYEQYF
TRBD2	.	TRBV18	TRBJ2-1	TGTGCCAGCTCACCAGAAAGAGCGGGAAAGGAGCAGTTCTTC	CASSPERAGKEQFF
.	.	TRBV28	TRBJ1-3	TGTGCCAGCAGTTTCGCCATCAGGGGCGCAACTGGAAACACCATATATTTT	CASSFAIRGATGNTIYF
.	.	TRBV15	TRBJ1-1	TGTGCCACCAGCAGAGCCTCGGGCCTAGGGGGCACTGAAGCTTTCTTT	CATSRASGLGGTEAFF
TRBD1	.	TRBV6-5	TRBJ1-5	TGTGCCAGCAGTTCTTCCGGGACAGGGATTCAGCCCCAGCATTTT	CASSSSGTGIQPQHF
.	few	TRBV6-1	TRBJ1-3	TGTGCCAGCAGTGGACTGAACTCTGGAAACACCATATATTTT	CASSGLNSGNTIYF
.	few	TRBV18	TRBJ2-2	TGTGCCAGCTCACCATGGAGGGCCGGGGAGCTGTTTTTT	CASSPWRAGELFF